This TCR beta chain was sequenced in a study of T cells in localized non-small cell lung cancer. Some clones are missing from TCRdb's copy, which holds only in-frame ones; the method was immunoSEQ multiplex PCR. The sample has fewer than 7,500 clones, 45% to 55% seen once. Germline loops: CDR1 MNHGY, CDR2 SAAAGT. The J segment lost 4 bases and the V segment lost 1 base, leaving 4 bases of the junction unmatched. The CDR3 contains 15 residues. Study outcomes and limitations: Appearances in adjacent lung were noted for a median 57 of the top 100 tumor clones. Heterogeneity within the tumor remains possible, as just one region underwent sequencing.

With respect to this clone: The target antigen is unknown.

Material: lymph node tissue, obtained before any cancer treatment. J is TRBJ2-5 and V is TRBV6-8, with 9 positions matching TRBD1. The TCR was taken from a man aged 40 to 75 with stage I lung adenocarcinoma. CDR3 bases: TGTGCCAGCAGTTACTTTGGACAGGGGAGAGAGACCCAGTACTTC. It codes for CASSYFGQGRETQYF.